Below are 20 T cell receptor beta chains sequenced from a single sample in a study of T-cell reconstitution after alpha-beta-depleted transplantation in children listed by TCRdb under 2016. The treatment or condition label, read with the paper, signifies: allogeneic hematopoietic cell transplantation with graft depleted of TCRalphabeta T cells and CD19 B cells. Library preparation employed PCR. TCRdb records Illumina HiSeq 2500 as the sequencer. Molecular barcoding was employed in the preparation of TCR libraries, with unique molecular identifiers being used to normalize TCRbeta repertoire quantification. TCRdb reran the public reads through fastp at Q25 and MiXCR, keeping productive beta chains. Entries that share a CDR3 protein sequence are merged under the most common genes and DNA. This sample holds 500,000 or so distinct CDR3 sequences; over 10% were observed only once. Around 15% of the sample is held by the ten biggest clonotypes.

Sequences were derived from PBMCs, mostly from graft donor cells, sampled 180 days after TCRalphabeta/CD19-depleted stem cell transplant. The receptors were gathered from a female patient aged 2 to 10 who had a stem cell transplant for aplastic anemia, so the T cells may come from the graft donor.

The chain is built from TRBV14 and TRBJ2-5; no clear D gene. The CDR3 sequence is 12 residues long. With 4 bases removed from V and 4 bases from J, the gap between germline ends came to 7 bases. Per germline, CDR1 SGHDN and CDR2 FVKESK. The CDR3 sequence is CASSRNVETQYF. The CDR3 DNA is TGTGCCAGCAGCCGAAACGTAGAGACCCAGTACTTC.

The gene calls are TRBV11-2 and TRBJ2-4; D is tentatively TRBD1 or TRBD2 (6 bases each). Per germline, CDR1 SGHAT and CDR2 FQNNGV. The CDR3 consists of 16 residues. The germline V and J ends were trimmed by 2 bases and 2 bases, with 13 bases remaining between them. CDR3 protein: CASSLYGGGTKNIQYF. The DNA for the CDR3 is TGTGCCAGCAGCTTATACGGGGGCGGGACCAAAAACATTCAGTACTTC.

This chain connects TRBV7-6 to TRBJ2-2; no definite D call. This CDR3 comprises 13 residues. V lost 5 bases and J 5 bases, leaving 9 bases between the germline ends. Germline V lookup: CDR1 SGHVS, CDR2 FNYEAQ. DNA for the CDR3: TGTGCCAGCAGCCCAGGACCGACCGGGGAGCTGTTTTTT. Translating it yields CASSPGPTGELFF.

This clonotype was counted many times. The chain employs TRBV28 and TRBJ2-7; 8 nucleotides agree with TRBD1. V lost 4 bases, J lost 2 bases, and 4 bases stayed unmatched. In germline, CDR1 is MDHEN, CDR2 SYDVKM. This CDR3 is 14 amino acids long. The CDR3, as DNA: TGTGCCAGCAGTTCCCCGACAGGGGCCTACGAGCAGTACTTC. It specifies CASSSPTGAYEQYF. The full variable domain, in which reference TRBV28 and TRBJ2-7 provide the parts outside the CDR3, is DVKVTQSSRYLVKRTGEKVFLECVQDMDHENMFWYRQDPGLGLRLIYFSYDVKMKEKGDIPEGYSVSREKKERFSLILESASTNQTSMYLCASSSPTGAYEQYFGPGTRLTVT.

This clonotype was counted only a few times. The chain recombines TRBV12-3 or TRBV12-4 with TRBJ1-5; D unresolved. V was pared by 3 bases and J by 3 bases, with 9 bases between. The CDR3 runs 14 residues. CDR3 DNA: TGTGCCAGCAGTTTCAAGGGTTTCAATCAGCCCCAGCATTTT. Its protein is CASSFKGFNQPQHF.

J is TRBJ1-1 and V is TRBV12-3 or TRBV12-4; perhaps TRBD1 as D (5 bases). The V end was cut by 2 bases, the J end by 1 base, with 20 bases between. This CDR3 comprises 18 residues. The CDR3 reads CASSLHRGSRGQNTEAFF. In DNA form, the CDR3 reads TGTGCCAGCAGTTTACATAGGGGTTCGAGGGGCCAGAACACTGAAGCTTTCTTT.

The rearrangement joins TRBV2 to TRBJ1-1; the D is unclear. The CDR3 covers 11 residues. V lost 10 bases to trimming and J lost 7 bases, with 13 bases between them. CDR1 and CDR2 from the germline V gene are SNHLY and FYNNEI. CDR3 sequence (DNA): TGTGCCACGAGCTGGCACAGTGAAGCTTTCTTT. Translated, it gives CATSWHSEAFF.

The rearrangement joins TRBV3-1 to TRBJ2-5; 10 nucleotides line up with TRBD2. The ends lost 4 bases at V and 4 bases at J; junction bases unmatched: 6. Germline V gives CDR1 LGHDT, CDR2 YNNKEL (reference sequence). This CDR3 is built from 15 residues. CDR3 nucleotide sequence: TGTGCCAGCAGCCGGGGAGCTAGCGGGAGAGAGACCCAGTACTTC. As protein: CASSRGASGRETQYF.

This clonotype was counted only a few times. The CDR3 coding sequence is TGCAGCGTTGCGACAGGGGGAGAAAAACTGTTTTTT. Translation: CSVATGGEKLFF. The chain has TRBV29-1 and TRBJ1-4; the match to TRBD1 covers 9 bases. This CDR3 region has 12 residues. The V gene's germline CDR1 is SQVTM and CDR2 ANQGSEA. Trimming at V came to 4 bases and at J to 8 bases, leaving 2 bases not matched to a gene.

This chain links TRBV6-5 with TRBJ2-1; TRBD2 aligns across 12 bases. V lost 2 bases, J lost 9 bases, and 5 bases stayed unmatched. The CDR3 is 15 residues long. CDR1 and CDR2 (germline): MNHEY, SVGAGI. The CDR3 here is CASSYASGRAGEQFF. CDR3 in DNA: TGTGCCAGCAGTTACGCTAGCGGGAGGGCCGGTGAGCAGTTCTTC.

The CDR3 sequence: CSVTRRGEQYF. The CDR3 DNA reads TGCAGTGTTACTCGGAGGGGGGAGCAGTACTTC. This chain links TRBV20-1 with TRBJ2-7, with D possibly called TRBD1 or TRBD2 (6 bases each). The germline V gene encodes CDR1 DFQATT and CDR2 SNEGSKA (reference sequence). Trimming pared 7 bases from V and 7 bases from J, leaving 14 bases between. The CDR3 consists of 11 residues.

This clonotype was recorded at least ten times. The genes are TRBV11-1 and TRBJ2-1; TRBD2 matches 10 bases. The CDR3 consists of 14 residues. V lost 2 bases, J lost 6 bases, and 1 base stayed unmatched. Germline-derived CDR1 and CDR2 are SGHAT and FQDESV (reference sequence). CDR3 in DNA: TGTGCCAGCAGCTTAAGCGGGAGGGCCAATGAGCAGTTCTTC. This encodes CASSLSGRANEQFF.

The genes are TRBV4-3 and TRBJ2-3; TRBD2 aligns across 13 bases. With 0 bases clipped from V and 7 bases from J, the junction kept 4 bases outside the gene matches. The CDR3 spans 16 residues. In germline, CDR1 is LGHNA, CDR2 YSLEER. In DNA, the CDR3 is TGCGCCAGCAGCCAAGAACTAGCGGGAGGGCCGAATACGCAGTATTTT. Translating gives CASSQELAGGPNTQYF.

This sequence joins TRBV18 and TRBJ2-7, with a possible D match to TRBD1 (6 bases). V gave up 5 bases and J gave up 9 bases, with 23 bases separating them. The CDR3 runs 15 residues. Per the germline V gene, CDR1 is KGHSH and CDR2 is LQKENI. CDR3 loop: CASSSRRDIPSPQYF. CDR3 bases: TGTGCCAGCTCATCCAGACGGGACATACCCTCCCCGCAGTACTTC. Filled out from reference TRBV18 and TRBJ2-7, the complete variable domain reads NAGVMQNPRHLVRRRGQEARLRCSPMKGHSHVYWYRQLPEEGLKFMVYLQKENIIDESGMPKERFSAEFPKEGPSILRIQQVVRGDSAAYFCASSSRRDIPSPQYFGPGTRLTVT.

The chain joins TRBV11-1 to TRBJ2-2; D not resolved. V was trimmed by 1 base and J by 2 bases, leaving 8 bases between them. The CDR3 runs to 15 residues. CDR1 is SGHAT, CDR2 FQDESV, per germline (reference sequence). The CDR3 loop is CASSLGPANTGELFF. For the CDR3, the DNA is TGTGCCAGCAGCTTAGGTCCAGCTAACACCGGGGAGCTGTTTTTT.

The gene calls are TRBV12-3 or TRBV12-4 and TRBJ1-2, with unresolved D. V lost 2 bases and J lost 1, with 11 bases in between. This CDR3 is 15 amino acids long. The CDR3 DNA reads as TGTGCCAGCAGTTTAATCGGCCCGGTTAACTATGGCTACACCTTC. This codes for CASSLIGPVNYGYTF.

There are many counts of this clonotype. The V and J genes are TRBV5-6 and TRBJ1-5; D not certain. CDR3 length equals 14 residues. With 2 bases removed from V and 7 bases from J, the gap between germline ends came to 13 bases. Germline assignment: CDR1 SGHDT and CDR2 YYEEEE. The CDR3 DNA reads TGTGCCAGCAGCTTCATATCTCAGGAACAGCCCCAGCATTTT. Protein product: CASSFISQEQPQHF.

Many counts were recorded for this clonotype. J is TRBJ1-2 and V is TRBV12-3 or TRBV12-4; 9 nucleotides align to TRBD1. There are 16 residues in the CDR3. The V and J ends lost 4 bases and 2 bases, in that order; junction bases with no gene match: 8. The CDR3 coding sequence is TGTGCCAGCAGTTCCGGGACAGGGTTGTGGAACTATGGCTACACCTTC. Encoded protein: CASSSGTGLWNYGYTF.

J is TRBJ2-5 and V is TRBV18; possibly TRBD2 for D (6 bases). Per the germline V gene, CDR1 is KGHSH and CDR2 is LQKENI. The CDR3 is 15 residues long. V dropped 6 bases and J dropped 0 bases, with 14 bases sitting between them. The CDR3 is CASSQGRGNQETQYF. CDR3 sequence (DNA): TGTGCCAGCTCCCAGGGACGGGGGAACCAAGAGACCCAGTACTTC.

This clonotype was seen a few times. This chain connects TRBV7-7 to TRBJ2-7; 8 nucleotides align to TRBD2. The V segment lost 0 bases and the J segment 2 bases; nucleotides outside the gene matches: 6. There are 16 residues in the CDR3. Germline CDR1 SSHAT, CDR2 FNYEAQ (reference sequence). CDR3 region: CASSLAHSGRAYEQYV. In DNA, the CDR3 is TGTGCCAGCAGCTTAGCTCACAGCGGGAGAGCCTACGAGCAGTACGTC.